This TCR beta chain was profiled in a study of shared clonotypes between healthy human individuals. Using immunoSEQ multiplex PCR, the repertoire was profiled, and TCRdb retains in-frame clones only, with some absent. The sample includes under 600,000 clones, approximately 97% of them seen just once. Looked up from germline, CDR1 is GTSNPN and CDR2 is SVGIG (reference sequence). The CDR3 has 15 amino acids. V lost 3 bases and J 2 bases, leaving 14 bases between the germline ends. Sample: naive CD4+ T cells sorted from blood. The subset: CD45RA+ positively selected. The chain joins TRBV30 to TRBJ2-1; no firm D call. The clonotype was recovered from a woman aged 25 to 45 in good health. CDR3 in amino acids: CAWSPGLGTYNEQFF. The CDR3 DNA is TGTGCCTGGAGCCCCGGGCTGGGGACCTACAATGAGCAGTTCTTC.